The source of this T cell receptor (beta chain) is a study of T cell responses to AZD1222 COVID-19 vaccine. About the research overall: Pooled together were second doses at about 4 or about 12 weeks.

This clone was found once. Its antigen is unidentified. General study findings and limits: Donor demographics were predominantly white British with a female majority; clonal diversity may be underestimated. Repertoires were collected only later (after the peak T cell response had occurred).

Data came from immunoSEQ multiplex PCR; TCRdb stores just in-frame clones and leaves some out. The sample gives about 110,000 clones, around 84% of which show up once; about 3% is in the top ten. This CDR3 region has 15 residues. Germline CDR1 is SNHLY and CDR2 is FYNNEI. With 5 bases removed from V and 7 bases from J, the gap between germline ends came to 18 bases. The chain uses TRBV2 and TRBJ1-5; tentative D call: TRBD1 (5 bases). The receptor was derived from an adult in good health. Sequencing was performed on peripheral blood, taken on day 0 of AZD1222 vaccination. CDR3 DNA sequence: TGTGCCAGCAGTCTCGGGGGAGCACTGGGGCAGCCCCAGCATTTT. It codes for CASSLGGALGQPQHF. Complete variable domain (other parts from reference TRBV2 and TRBJ1-5): EPEVTQTPSHQVTQMGQEVILRCVPISNHLYFYWYRQILGQKVEFLVSFYNNEISEKSEIFDDQFSVERPDGSNFTLKIRSTKLEDSAMYFCASSLGGALGQPQHFGDGTRLSIL.